This record looks at one T cell receptor (beta chain) sequence and its context. Generated by immunoSEQ multiplex PCR, the TCRdb table keeps only in-frame clones and is missing some. This sample has 84,000 or so clones, with less than 95% found just once. Germline assignment: CDR1 LGHNA and CDR2 YNFKEQ. Losses at the gene ends were 2 bases for V and 5 bases for J; bases not matched to a gene: 2. CDR3 length: 13 amino acids. This record comes from a study of T cell changes during pregnancy in multiple sclerosis. This receptor was obtained from a female donor with multiple sclerosis, enrolled in a pregnancy study. V and J are TRBV4-2 and TRBJ2-7; the match to TRBD1 covers 8 bases. The sample consisted of peripheral blood, taken in the third trimester of pregnancy. The chain's CDR3 is CASSQQDRDEQYF. The CDR3 DNA sequence: TGTGCCAGCAGCCAACAGGACAGGGACGAGCAGTACTTC.